This TCR beta chain is from a study of read filtering for tumor transcriptome and immune sequencing. Across the study: RNA-seq yielded only roughly 80 to 1,400 TCR reads, IR-seq about 4 to 10.27 million.

Germline V gene sequence: CDR1 MNHEY, CDR2 SVGAGI. The CDR3 is 13 residues long. The V and J ends lost 5 bases and 2 bases respectively, with 7 bases between them. Study observations and caveats: Correlation between methods rose after single-read clonotypes were removed.

This clonotype was counted at least ten times. Its antigen is currently unknown. Molecular barcoded adaptors covering alpha/delta and beta/gamma chains were used on around 370 ng RNA. TCRdb called the reads again in MiXCR, with one record for every CDR3 protein. The profile shows 100,000 to 150,000 distinct CDR3 sequences, 13% of them singletons. This TCR was recovered from a donor aged 40 or older with multiple myeloma. The specimen was a population of CD138-negative cells sorted from bone marrow. The chain joins TRBV6-5 to TRBJ2-1; D might be TRBD1 or TRBD2, each matching 6 bases. The CDR3 protein is CASSGGPYNEQFF. Written as DNA, the CDR3 is TGTGCCAGCAGTGGGGGGCCCTACAATGAGCAGTTCTTC.